This T cell receptor beta chain is drawn from a study of cytomegalovirus exposure and HLA in healthy donors. The CDR3 extends over 15 amino acids. Trimming at V came to 5 bases and at J to 1 base, leaving 4 bases not matched to a gene. Germline CDR1 SGHDT, CDR2 YYEEEE. PCR involved 60 Vbeta and 13 Jbeta primers. Sequencing used immunoSEQ multiplex PCR; TCRdb keeps in-frame clones, though not all of them. The sample lists under 200,000 clones; roughly 77% were seen once. Sequences were obtained from PBMCs. The chain uses TRBV5-6 and TRBJ2-2; TRBD1 matches 8 bases. This sequence originates from a man over 45 in good health and CMV-seropositive. The CDR3 DNA sequence: TGTGCCAGCAGGCCTGACAGGGGGAACACCGGGGAGCTGTTTTTT. Amino acids: CASRPDRGNTGELFF.